The entry that follows covers one T cell receptor (beta chain) sequence. This sample was included in a study of cytomegalovirus exposure and HLA in healthy donors. Primers included in the PCR were 60 Vbeta and 13 Jbeta primers. Data came from immunoSEQ multiplex PCR; TCRdb stores just in-frame clones and leaves some out. The sample carries 200,000 to 250,000 clones, about four fifths recorded once. Whereas donors were nominally healthy upon sampling, unrecorded immune exposures were probable. The V gene's germline CDR1 is MNHEY and CDR2 SMNVEV (reference sequence). The V and J ends lost 5 bases and 7 bases, in that order; junction bases with no gene match: 13. The CDR3 runs 16 residues.

This clonotype was sampled from a woman between 40 and 55 years old in good health and CMV-seropositive. The rearrangement joins TRBV27 to TRBJ1-5, with 8 bases matching TRBD1. Sequences were obtained from PBMCs. The CDR3 bases are TGTGCCAGCAGTACGAACCGGGACAGGAAGTGGCAGCCCCAGCATTTT. Encoded protein: CASSTNRDRKWQPQHF.